This passage covers 9 T cell receptor beta chains from one sample sequenced in a study of blood T cell repertoires in COVID-19. Profiling relied on immunoSEQ multiplex PCR, and the TCRdb table lists in-frame clones only, not all of them. The sample includes over 55,000 clones, around nine tenths of them seen just once. Sequenced sample: peripheral blood. Every receptor here comes from a woman of 80 years or more with acute or convalescent COVID-19.

The rearrangement uses TRBV7-2 and TRBJ2-7; 7 bases line up with TRBD1. The V gene end was trimmed by 6 bases and the J gene end by 2 bases; junction bases not matched to a gene: 7. Germline V gene lookup returns CDR1 SGHTA and CDR2 FQGNSA. The CDR3 length is 14 residues. The CDR3 nucleotides are TGTGCCAGCAGTCAGAACAGGGGAACCTACGAGCAGTACTTC. This encodes CASSQNRGTYEQYF.

This clone was detected once. The genes are TRBV11-2 and TRBJ1-1; D gene uncertain. V lost 5 bases to trimming and J lost 1 base, with 14 bases between them. CDR1 is SGHAT, CDR2 FQNNGV, per germline. The CDR3 has 15 residues. The CDR3, as DNA: TGTGCCAGCAGCCCTGACCACGGGAGGAACACTGAAGCTTTCTTT. Its protein product is CASSPDHGRNTEAFF.

The chain employs TRBV6-4 and TRBJ2-2; D possibly corresponds to TRBD2 (5 bases). The V and J ends lost 11 bases and 2 bases respectively, with 27 bases between them. The CDR3 is made up of 18 amino acids. Per germline, CDR1 MRHNA and CDR2 SNTAGT. This CDR3 is CASQLPSTKRLNTGELFF. CDR3 DNA sequence: TGTGCCTCCCAGCTCCCTAGCACGAAACGCCTAAACACCGGGGAGCTGTTTTTT.

The chain recombines TRBV5-4 with TRBJ2-2, with 10 bases identical to TRBD2. V shed 4 bases and J 4 bases; nucleotides not matched to a gene: 1. Per the germline V gene, CDR1 is SGHNT and CDR2 is YYREEE (reference sequence). The CDR3 sequence is 14 residues long. The CDR3, as DNA: TGTGCCAGCAGCAGACTAGCGGGCACCGGGGAGCTGTTTTTT. Amino acid sequence: CASSRLAGTGELFF.

The rearrangement joins TRBV7-8 to TRBJ1-2, with D possibly matching TRBD1 (6 bases). Per germline, CDR1 SGHVS and CDR2 FQNEAQ. The CDR3 contains 14 residues. Trimming removed 2 bases at V and 7 bases at J, with 14 bases between. The chain's CDR3 is CASSLPGPGAGYTF. Written as DNA, the CDR3 is TGTGCCAGCAGCTTACCGGGACCAGGGGCTGGCTACACCTTC.

CDR3 protein: CASSRQGPSSYEQYF. CDR3 nucleotide sequence: TGTGCCAGCAGTCGACAGGGCCCGAGCTCCTACGAGCAGTACTTC. V and J are TRBV27 and TRBJ2-7; TRBD1 agrees at 7 bases. Looked up from germline, CDR1 is MNHEY and CDR2 is SMNVEV (reference sequence). Germline trimming cut 5 bases from V and 0 bases from J; bases unmatched to any gene: 7. The length of the CDR3 is 15 residues.

This chain connects TRBV5-1 to TRBJ2-2; no firm D call. The CDR3 totals 12 residues. The germline V gene encodes CDR1 SGHRS and CDR2 YFSETQ. V lost 6 bases and J lost 4, with 7 bases in between. Written as DNA, the CDR3 is TGCGCCAGCAATCTCGTCACCGGGGAGCTGTTTTTT. The encoded protein is CASNLVTGELFF.

This clone was detected only once. The gene calls are TRBV18 and TRBJ1-5, with D uncertain. Germline V gene sequence: CDR1 KGHSH, CDR2 LQKENI. The CDR3 is 14 amino acids. Trimming pared 3 bases from V and 1 base from J, leaving 7 bases between. This chain's CDR3 is CASSPEQSNQPQHF. In DNA form, the CDR3 reads TGTGCCAGCTCACCGGAGCAGAGCAATCAGCCCCAGCATTTT. Full variable domain (outside the CDR3, taken from reference TRBV18 and TRBJ1-5): NAGVMQNPRHLVRRRGQEARLRCSPMKGHSHVYWYRQLPEEGLKFMVYLQKENIIDESGMPKERFSAEFPKEGPSILRIQQVVRGDSAAYFCASSPEQSNQPQHFGDGTRLSIL.

This chain joins TRBV11-3 and TRBJ2-5, with 9 bases matching TRBD1. The CDR3 covers 15 residues. Trimming took 5 bases from V and 4 from J; bases not matched to a gene: 8. The germline V gene encodes CDR1 SGHNT and CDR2 YENEEA. CDR3 nucleotides: TGTGCCAGCAGCGAAGGGGGGACAGGGAGAGAGACCCAGTACTTC. This sequence encodes CASSEGGTGRETQYF.